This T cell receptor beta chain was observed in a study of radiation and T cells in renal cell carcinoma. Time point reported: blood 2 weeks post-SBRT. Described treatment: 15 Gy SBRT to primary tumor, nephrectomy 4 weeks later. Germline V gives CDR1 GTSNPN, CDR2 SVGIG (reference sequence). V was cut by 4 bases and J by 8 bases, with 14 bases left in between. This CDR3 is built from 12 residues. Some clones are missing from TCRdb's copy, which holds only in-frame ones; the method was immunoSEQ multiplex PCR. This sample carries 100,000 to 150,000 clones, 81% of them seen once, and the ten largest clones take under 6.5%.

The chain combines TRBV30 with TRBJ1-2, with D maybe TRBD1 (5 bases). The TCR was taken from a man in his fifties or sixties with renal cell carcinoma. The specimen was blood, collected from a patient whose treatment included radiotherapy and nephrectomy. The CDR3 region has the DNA TGTGCCTGGACTCCAAGTTGGGGCGGCTACACCTTC. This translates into CAWTPSWGGYTF. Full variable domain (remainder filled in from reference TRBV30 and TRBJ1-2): SQTIHQWPATLVQPVGSPLSLECTVEGTSNPNLYWYRQAAGRGLQLLFYSVGIGQISSEVPQNLSASRPQDRQFILSSKKLLLSDSGFYLCAWTPSWGGYTFGSGTRLTVV.